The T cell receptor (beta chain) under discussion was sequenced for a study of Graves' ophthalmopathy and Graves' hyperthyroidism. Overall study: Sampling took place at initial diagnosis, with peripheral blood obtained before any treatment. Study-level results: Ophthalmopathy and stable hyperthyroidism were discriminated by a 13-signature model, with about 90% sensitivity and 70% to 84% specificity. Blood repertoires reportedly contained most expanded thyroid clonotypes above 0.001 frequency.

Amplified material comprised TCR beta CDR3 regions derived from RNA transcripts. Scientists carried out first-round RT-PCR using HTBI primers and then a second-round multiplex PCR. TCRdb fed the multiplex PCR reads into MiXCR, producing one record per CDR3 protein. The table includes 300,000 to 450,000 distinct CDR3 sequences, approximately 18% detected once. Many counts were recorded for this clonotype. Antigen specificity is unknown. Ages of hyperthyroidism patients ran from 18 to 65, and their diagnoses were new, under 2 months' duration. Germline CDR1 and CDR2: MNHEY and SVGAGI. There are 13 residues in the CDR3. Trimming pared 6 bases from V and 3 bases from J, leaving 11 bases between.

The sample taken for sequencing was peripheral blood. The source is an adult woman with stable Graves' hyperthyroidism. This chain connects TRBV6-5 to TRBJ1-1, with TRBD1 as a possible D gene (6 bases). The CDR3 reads CASRQGGDTEAFF. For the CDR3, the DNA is TGTGCCAGCAGACAGGGTGGGGACACTGAAGCTTTCTTT.